This record covers a single T cell receptor (beta chain). TCRdb analysed the RT-PCR reads with MiXCR anew, one entry per CDR3 protein. Altogether around 700,000 distinct CDR3 sequences are present, 13% to 15% being singletons, with the ten largest covering 3.6%. Sample: memory CD4+ T cells from blood. This TCR was sampled from a female donor in good health, serving as a healthy control.

This chain's CDR3 is CASSPSGSYTEAFF. DNA of the CDR3: TGCGCCAGCAGCCCGAGTGGCAGTTACACTGAAGCTTTCTTT. The chain carries TRBV5-1 and TRBJ1-1, with D hard to call. CDR1 is SGHRS, CDR2 YFSETQ, per germline. V was pared by 4 bases and J by 3 bases, with 13 bases between. The CDR3 has 14 residues.